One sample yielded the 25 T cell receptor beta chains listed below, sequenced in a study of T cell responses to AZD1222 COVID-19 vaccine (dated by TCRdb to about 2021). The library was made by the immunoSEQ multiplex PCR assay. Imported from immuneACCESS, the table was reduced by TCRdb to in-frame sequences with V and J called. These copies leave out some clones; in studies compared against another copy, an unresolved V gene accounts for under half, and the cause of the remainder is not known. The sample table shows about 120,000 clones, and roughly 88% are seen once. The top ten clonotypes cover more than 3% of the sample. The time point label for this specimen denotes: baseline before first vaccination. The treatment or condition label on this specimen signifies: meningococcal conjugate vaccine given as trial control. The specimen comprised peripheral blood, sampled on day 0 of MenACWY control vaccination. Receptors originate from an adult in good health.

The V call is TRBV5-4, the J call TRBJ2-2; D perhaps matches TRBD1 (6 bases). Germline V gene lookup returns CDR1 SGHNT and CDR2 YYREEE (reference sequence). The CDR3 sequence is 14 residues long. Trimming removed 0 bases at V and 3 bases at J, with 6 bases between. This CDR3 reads CASSLGQDTGELFF. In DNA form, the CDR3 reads TGTGCCAGCAGCTTGGGACAGGACACCGGGGAGCTGTTTTTT.

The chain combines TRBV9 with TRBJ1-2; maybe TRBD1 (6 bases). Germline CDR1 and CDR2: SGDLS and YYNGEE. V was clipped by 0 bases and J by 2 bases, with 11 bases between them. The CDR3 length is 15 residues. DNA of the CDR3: TGTGCCAGCAGCGTAGGGCCACAGGGCAACTATGGCTACACCTTC. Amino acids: CASSVGPQGNYGYTF.

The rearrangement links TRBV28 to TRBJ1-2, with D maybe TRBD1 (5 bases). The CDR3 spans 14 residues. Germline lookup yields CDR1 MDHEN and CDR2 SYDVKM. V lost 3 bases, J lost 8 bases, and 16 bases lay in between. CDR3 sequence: CASSFAQGHLGYTF. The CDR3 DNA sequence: TGTGCCAGCAGTTTCGCGCAGGGCCATTTGGGCTACACCTTC.

CDR3: CASSQGANQAYEQYF. The CDR3, as DNA: TGCGCCAGCAGCCAAGGAGCCAATCAAGCCTACGAGCAGTACTTC. The rearrangement joins TRBV4-1 to TRBJ2-7; D is uncertain. The CDR3 loop spans 15 amino acids. Deletions cut 1 base from V and 2 bases from J, with 12 bases between. Germline V lookup: CDR1 MGHRA, CDR2 YSYEKL.

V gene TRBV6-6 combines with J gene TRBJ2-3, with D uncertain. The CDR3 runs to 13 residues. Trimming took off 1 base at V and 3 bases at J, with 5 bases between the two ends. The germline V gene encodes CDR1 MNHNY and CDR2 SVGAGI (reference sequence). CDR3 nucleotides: TGTGCCAGCAGTTACTACGGGACAGATACGCAGTATTTT. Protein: CASSYYGTDTQYF.

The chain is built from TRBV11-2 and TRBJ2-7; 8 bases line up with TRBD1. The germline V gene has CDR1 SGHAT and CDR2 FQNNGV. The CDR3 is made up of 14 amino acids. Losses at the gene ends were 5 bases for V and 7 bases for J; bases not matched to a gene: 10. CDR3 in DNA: TGTGCCAGCAGCCCGCGGACAGGGCGAGGGGAGCAGTACTTC. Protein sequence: CASSPRTGRGEQYF.

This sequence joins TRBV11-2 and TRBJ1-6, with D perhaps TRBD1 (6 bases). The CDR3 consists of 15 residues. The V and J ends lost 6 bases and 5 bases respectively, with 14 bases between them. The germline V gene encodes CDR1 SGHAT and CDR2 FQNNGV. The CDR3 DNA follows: TGTGCCAGCAGGAAACACAGGGAAAATAATTCACCCCTCCACTTT. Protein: CASRKHRENNSPLHF.

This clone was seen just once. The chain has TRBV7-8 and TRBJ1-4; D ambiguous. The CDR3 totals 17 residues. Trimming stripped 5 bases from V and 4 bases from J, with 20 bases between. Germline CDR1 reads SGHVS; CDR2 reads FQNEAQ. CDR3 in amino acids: CASSLDSRSRVNEKLFF. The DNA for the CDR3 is TGTGCCAGCAGCCTAGATTCTCGTAGTAGGGTTAATGAAAAACTGTTTTTT.

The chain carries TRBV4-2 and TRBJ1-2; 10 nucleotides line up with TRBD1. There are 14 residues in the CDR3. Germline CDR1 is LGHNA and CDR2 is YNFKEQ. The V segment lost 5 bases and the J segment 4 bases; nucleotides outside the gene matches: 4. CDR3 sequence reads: CASSNGQGGYGYTF. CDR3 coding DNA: TGTGCCAGCAGCAATGGACAGGGGGGCTATGGCTACACCTTC.

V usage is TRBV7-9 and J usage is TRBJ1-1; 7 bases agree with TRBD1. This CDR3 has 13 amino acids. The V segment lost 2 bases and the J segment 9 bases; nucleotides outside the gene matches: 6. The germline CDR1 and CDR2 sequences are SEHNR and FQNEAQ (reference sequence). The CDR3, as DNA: TGTGCCAGCAGCTTACACGGACAGGATAAAGCTTTCTTT. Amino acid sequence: CASSLHGQDKAFF. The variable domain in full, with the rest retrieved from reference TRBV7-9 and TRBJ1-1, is DTGVSQNPRHKITKRGQNVTFRCDPISEHNRLYWYRQTLGQGPEFLTYFQNEAQLEKSRLLSDRFSAERPKGSFSTLEIQRTEQGDSAMYLCASSLHGQDKAFFGQGTRLTVV.

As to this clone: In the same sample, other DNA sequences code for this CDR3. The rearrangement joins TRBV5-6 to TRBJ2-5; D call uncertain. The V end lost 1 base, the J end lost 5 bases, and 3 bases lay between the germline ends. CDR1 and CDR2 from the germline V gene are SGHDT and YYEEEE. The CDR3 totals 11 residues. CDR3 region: CASSLRETQYF. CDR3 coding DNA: TGTGCCAGCAGCTTGAGGGAGACCCAGTACTTC.

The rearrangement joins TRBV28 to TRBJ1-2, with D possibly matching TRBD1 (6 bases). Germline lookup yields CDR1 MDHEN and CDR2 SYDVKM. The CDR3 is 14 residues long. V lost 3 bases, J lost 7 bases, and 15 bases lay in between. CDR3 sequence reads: CASSFPQGGFGYTF. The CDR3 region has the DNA TGTGCCAGCAGTTTCCCCCAAGGGGGGTTTGGCTACACCTTC.

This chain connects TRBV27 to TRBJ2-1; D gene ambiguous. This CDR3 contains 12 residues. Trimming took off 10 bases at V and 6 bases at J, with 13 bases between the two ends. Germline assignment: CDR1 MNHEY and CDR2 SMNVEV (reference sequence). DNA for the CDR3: TGTGCCACCTCGGGCACGTCCAATGAGCAGTTCTTC. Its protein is CATSGTSNEQFF.

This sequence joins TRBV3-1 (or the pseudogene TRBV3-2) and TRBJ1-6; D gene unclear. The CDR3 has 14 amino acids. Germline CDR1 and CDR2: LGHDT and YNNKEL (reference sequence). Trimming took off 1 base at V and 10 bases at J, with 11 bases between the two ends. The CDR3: CASSQVWTGSPLHF. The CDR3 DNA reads TGTGCCAGCAGCCAAGTCTGGACGGGGTCACCCCTCCACTTT.

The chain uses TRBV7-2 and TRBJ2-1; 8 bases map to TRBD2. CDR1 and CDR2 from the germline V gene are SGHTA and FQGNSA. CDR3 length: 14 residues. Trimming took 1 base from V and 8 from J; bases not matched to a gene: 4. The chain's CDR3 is CASSLGTSLDEQFF. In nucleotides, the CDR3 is TGTGCCAGCAGCTTAGGGACTAGCTTAGATGAGCAGTTCTTC.

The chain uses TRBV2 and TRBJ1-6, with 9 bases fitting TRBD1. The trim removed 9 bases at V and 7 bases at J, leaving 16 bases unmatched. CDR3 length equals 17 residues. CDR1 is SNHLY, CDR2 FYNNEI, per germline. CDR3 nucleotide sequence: TGTGCCAGTAGGCGGGACAGGGTTAGGAGGGACAATTCACCCCTCCACTTT. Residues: CASRRDRVRRDNSPLHF.

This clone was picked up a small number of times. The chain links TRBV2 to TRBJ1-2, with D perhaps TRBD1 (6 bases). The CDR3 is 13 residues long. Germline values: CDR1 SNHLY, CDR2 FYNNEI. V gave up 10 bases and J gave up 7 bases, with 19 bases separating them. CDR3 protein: CATQRQASSGYTF. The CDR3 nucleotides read TGTGCCACCCAACGACAGGCTTCCAGTGGCTACACCTTC.

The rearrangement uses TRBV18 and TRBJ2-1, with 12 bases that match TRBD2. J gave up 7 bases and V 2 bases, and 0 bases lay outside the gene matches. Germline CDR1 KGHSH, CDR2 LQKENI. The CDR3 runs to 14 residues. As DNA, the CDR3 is TGTGCCAGCTCACCAGGACTAGCGGGGAATGAGCAGTTCTTC. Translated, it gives CASSPGLAGNEQFF.

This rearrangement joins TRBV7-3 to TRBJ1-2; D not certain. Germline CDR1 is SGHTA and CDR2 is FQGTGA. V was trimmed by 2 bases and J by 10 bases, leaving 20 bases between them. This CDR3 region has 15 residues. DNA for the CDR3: TGTGCCAGCAGCTTAGGTCTTATAGGGAGAGAGGACTACACCTTC. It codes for CASSLGLIGREDYTF.

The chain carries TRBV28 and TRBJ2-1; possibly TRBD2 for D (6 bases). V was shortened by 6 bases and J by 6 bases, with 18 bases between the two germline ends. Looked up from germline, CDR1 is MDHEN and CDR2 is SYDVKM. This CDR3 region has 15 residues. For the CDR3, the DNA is TGTGCCAGCAGCGCACTAGCCTCCTACAGCAATGAGCAGTTCTTC. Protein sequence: CASSALASYSNEQFF.

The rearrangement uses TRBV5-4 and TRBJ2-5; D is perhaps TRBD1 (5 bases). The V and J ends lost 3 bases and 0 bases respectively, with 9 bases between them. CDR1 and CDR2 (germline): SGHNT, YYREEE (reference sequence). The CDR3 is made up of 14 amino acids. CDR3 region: CASSSDTNQETQYF. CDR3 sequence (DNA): TGTGCCAGCAGCTCGGACACAAACCAAGAGACCCAGTACTTC.

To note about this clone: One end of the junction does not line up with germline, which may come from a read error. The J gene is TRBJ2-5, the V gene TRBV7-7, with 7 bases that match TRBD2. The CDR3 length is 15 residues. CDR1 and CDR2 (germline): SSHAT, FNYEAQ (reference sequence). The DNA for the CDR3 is TGTGCTAGCAGCTTAGGAGCGGGGATACAGGAGACCCAGTACTTC. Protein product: CASSLGAGIQETQYF.

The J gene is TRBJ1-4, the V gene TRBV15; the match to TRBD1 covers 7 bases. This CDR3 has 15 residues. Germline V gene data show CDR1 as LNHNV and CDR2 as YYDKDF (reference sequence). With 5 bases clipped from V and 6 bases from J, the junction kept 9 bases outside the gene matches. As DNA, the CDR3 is TGTGCCACCAGCGTCCGGGACAGTCGAGATGAAAAACTGTTTTTT. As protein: CATSVRDSRDEKLFF.

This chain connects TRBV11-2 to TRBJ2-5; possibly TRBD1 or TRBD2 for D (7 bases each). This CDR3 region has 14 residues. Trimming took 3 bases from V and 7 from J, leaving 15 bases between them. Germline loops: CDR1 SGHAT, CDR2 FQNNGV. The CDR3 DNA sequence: TGTGCCAGCAGCTTTGACAGGGAGCGGGGGACCCAGTACTTC. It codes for CASSFDRERGTQYF. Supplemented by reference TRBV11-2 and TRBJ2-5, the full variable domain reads EAGVAQSPRYKIIEKRQSVAFWCNPISGHATLYWYQQILGQGPKLLIQFQNNGVVDDSQLPKDRFSAERLKGVDSTLKIQPAKLEDSAVYLCASSFDRERGTQYFGPGTRLLVL.

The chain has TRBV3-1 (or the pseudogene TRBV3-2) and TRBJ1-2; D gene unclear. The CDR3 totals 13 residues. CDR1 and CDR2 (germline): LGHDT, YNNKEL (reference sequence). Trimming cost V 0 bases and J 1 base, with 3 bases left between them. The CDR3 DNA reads TGTGCCAGCAGCCAAGACCTTAACTATGGCTACACCTTC. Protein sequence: CASSQDLNYGYTF.